The present TCR beta chain was sequenced within a study of cytomegalovirus exposure and HLA in healthy donors. PCR was performed using 60 Vbeta and 13 Jbeta primers. Clones were read by immunoSEQ multiplex PCR, and TCRdb kept only the in-frame ones, dropping some. This sample has 100,000 to 150,000 clones, with 80% to 90% found just once. This clone came up a few times. Germline and junction disagree at one end, which may indicate a read error. Germline CDR1 reads MNHNS; CDR2 reads SASEGT. The CDR3 spans 15 residues. Sequencing used PBMCs. The source is a woman under 40 in good health and CMV-seronegative. The chain has TRBV6-1 and TRBJ2-7; perhaps TRBD2 as D (6 bases). CDR3 in DNA: TGTGCCAGCAGCGAAGAGGGACTGTCAGGCTACGAGCAGTACTTC. Its protein is CASSEEGLSGYEQYF.